This TCR beta chain was observed in a study of cytomegalovirus exposure and HLA in healthy donors. Study-wide points: Accurate predictions that matched the HLA-A and HLA-B alleles of most subjects were reportedly made from TCR beta sequences. Testing in vitro showed a few CMV-associated chains specific for CMV antigens. Across donors, presence/absence analyses took sequencing depth to be roughly uniform.

Vbeta (60) and Jbeta (13) primers were used in the PCR. Clones were read by immunoSEQ multiplex PCR, and TCRdb kept only the in-frame ones, dropping some. This table has about 120,000 clones, 65% to 80% appearing once. Concerning this clone: What it binds is not known.

CDR1 MNHNS and CDR2 SASEGT come from the germline V gene. V lost 3 bases and J lost 8, with 34 bases in between. The CDR3 loop spans 20 amino acids. This sequence originates from a woman aged 40 to 50 in good health and CMV-seropositive. The chain links TRBV6-1 to TRBJ1-2; weak D call: TRBD1 (6 bases). Sequencing was done on a sample of PBMCs. CDR3 sequence: CASSDGGGRVGLGGNSGYTF. DNA for the CDR3: TGTGCCAGCAGTGATGGCGGGGGCAGGGTGGGGCTGGGGGGCAACTCCGGCTACACCTTC.